Listed below are T cell receptor beta chains from one sample, sequenced in a study of T cell repertoires in aging, cancer and after chemotherapy. TCRdb independently ran MiXCR on the multiplex PCR reads; one entry per CDR3 protein. The data hold about 9,800 distinct CDR3 sequences, with roughly 37% observed a single time. Sequencing input: blood. The receptor set was obtained from a human donor in good health. Each CDR3 is given with its conserved first and last residue. D genes are given only for firm matches. The listing skips clone size in some rows; elsewhere it reads once, few, many or a size class.

clone size,D gene,V gene,J gene,CDR3 protein,CDR3 DNA
-,-,TRBV6-4,TRBJ2-2,CASSVGSTGELFF,TGTGCCAGCAGTGTAGGTTCCACCGGGGAGCTGTTTTTT
medium-sized,-,TRBV30,TRBJ2-3,CAWKRGVSTDTQYF,TGTGCCTGGAAGCGCGGGGTAAGCACAGATACGCAGTATTTT
-,TRBD1,TRBV10-3,TRBJ2-7,CAIKAGTGYEQYF,TGTGCCATCAAGGCCGGGACAGGCTACGAGCAGTACTTC
-,-,TRBV12-3/TRBV12-4,TRBJ2-3,CAMDRSTDTQYF,TGTGCCATGGACAGAAGCACAGATACGCAGTATTTT
few,-,TRBV13,TRBJ2-1,CASSSRQAKSPYNEQFF,TGTGCCAGCAGCTCGAGACAGGCGAAATCACCCTACAATGAGCAGTTCTTC
-,-,TRBV11-1,TRBJ2-2,CASSTGGELFF,TGTGCCAGCAGCACAGGCGGGGAGCTGTTTTTT
few,-,TRBV6-1,TRBJ2-7,CASRDSREQYF,TGTGCCAGCAGAGACAGCCGGGAGCAGTACTTC
-,-,TRBV5-6,TRBJ2-7,CASNRRGIGEQYF,TGTGCCAGCAACCGACGGGGGATAGGCGAGCAGTACTTC
medium-sized,TRBD1,TRBV29-1,TRBJ2-1,CSVVDRVGHEQFF,TGCAGCGTTGTGGACAGGGTCGGCCATGAGCAGTTCTTC
-,TRBD2,TRBV13,TRBJ2-3,CASSLKFLQGKGGIADTQYF,TGTGCCAGCAGCTTAAAGTTCCTCCAGGGAAAGGGAGGGATAGCAGATACGCAGTATTTT
few,-,TRBV5-5,TRBJ2-7,CASSFSYEQYF,TGTGCCAGCAGCTTCTCCTACGAGCAGTACTTC
-,TRBD1,TRBV19,TRBJ1-5,CASTHDRGLYQPQHF,TGTGCCAGTACCCACGACAGGGGACTTTATCAGCCCCAGCATTTT
few,-,TRBV6-1,TRBJ2-2,CASSVLDTGELFF,TGTGCCAGCAGTGTCTTGGACACCGGGGAGCTGTTTTTT
medium-sized,TRBD2,TRBV6-5,TRBJ2-6,CASRRESSGANVLTF,TGTGCCAGCAGGCGGGAGTCCTCTGGGGCCAACGTCCTGACTTTC
-,TRBD1,TRBV27,TRBJ1-2,CASSFMGQGYGYTF,TGTGCCAGCAGTTTTATGGGACAGGGTTATGGCTACACCTTC
-,-,TRBV12-3/TRBV12-4,TRBJ2-1,CASSPSSRGYNEQFF,TGTGCCAGCAGTCCTTCTTCAAGAGGGTACAATGAGCAGTTCTTC
once,-,TRBV5-5,TRBJ2-1,CASSLAQGIEQFF,TGTGCCAGCAGCTTGGCTCAGGGCATTGAGCAGTTCTTC
-,-,TRBV7-9,TRBJ2-3,CASSSFSRGGDTDTQYF,TGTGCCAGCAGCTCTTTCAGCAGGGGCGGAGACACAGATACGCAGTATTTT
-,TRBD1,TRBV10-1,TRBJ2-6,CASPRQGAYGANVLTF,TGCGCCAGCCCTCGACAGGGGGCGTACGGGGCCAACGTCCTGACTTTC
few,-,TRBV27,TRBJ1-6,CASSLAGVGSPLHF,TGTGCCAGCAGTTTGGCCGGCGTGGGTTCACCCCTCCACTTT
few,-,TRBV15,TRBJ2-1,CATSRVQGRLNEQFF,TGTGCCACCAGCAGAGTTCAGGGGAGGTTAAATGAGCAGTTCTTC
-,-,TRBV19,TRBJ1-5,CASSSRAGFLSNQPQHF,TGTGCCAGTAGTTCCCGGGCCGGTTTTTTGAGCAATCAGCCCCAGCATTTT
few,TRBD2,TRBV6-5,TRBJ2-7,CASSRTSDEQYF,TGTGCCAGCAGTCGGACTAGCGACGAGCAGTACTTC
-,-,TRBV7-9,TRBJ2-3,CASSLDRGSRTDTQYF,TGTGCCAGCAGCTTAGACCGGGGCTCTAGGACAGATACGCAGTATTTT
few,-,TRBV30,TRBJ2-5,CAWSTWGGSGEETQYF,TGTGCCTGGAGTACCTGGGGGGGCAGCGGGGAAGAGACCCAGTACTTC
-,TRBD2,TRBV6-5,TRBJ2-1,CASSSVSGRLSNEQFF,TGTGCCAGCAGTTCCGTAAGCGGGAGACTATCCAATGAGCAGTTCTTC
medium-sized,TRBD1,TRBV29-1,TRBJ1-1,CSVSTGGNTEAFF,TGCAGCGTTTCGACAGGGGGTAACACTGAAGCTTTCTTT
few,TRBD1,TRBV18,TRBJ1-2,CASSPRGDDYGYTF,TGTGCCAGCTCACCCAGGGGGGATGACTATGGCTACACCTTC
-,TRBD1,TRBV11-1,TRBJ1-4,CASSPGGQGAVEKLFF,TGTGCCAGCAGCCCGGGAGGACAGGGGGCTGTTGAAAAACTGTTTTTT
-,TRBD1,TRBV19,TRBJ1-1,CASSAYRGMNTEAFF,TGTGCCAGTAGTGCGTACAGGGGTATGAACACTGAAGCTTTCTTT
-,TRBD2,TRBV5-6,TRBJ2-7,CASSSVGWGGLAEGYEQYF,TGTGCCAGCAGCTCCGTCGGCTGGGGGGGACTAGCGGAAGGGTACGAGCAGTACTTC
-,TRBD2,TRBV29-1,TRBJ2-1,CSVWTSAGEQFF,TGCAGCGTATGGACTAGCGCGGGTGAGCAGTTCTTC
-,-,TRBV5-6,TRBJ2-3,CASSLAGEGTDTQYF,TGTGCCAGCAGCTTGGCGGGGGAGGGCACAGATACGCAGTATTTT
-,-,TRBV10-3,TRBJ2-2,CAISEGAGSTGELFF,TGTGCCATCAGTGAGGGTGCGGGATCGACCGGGGAGCTGTTTTTT
few,-,TRBV7-2,TRBJ2-3,CASGLLSTDTQYF,TGTGCCAGCGGGCTACTTAGCACAGATACGCAGTATTTT
few,-,TRBV19,TRBJ2-7,CASSIYAGTSYEQYF,TGTGCCAGTAGTATATACGCTGGGACCTCCTACGAGCAGTACTTC
few,-,TRBV24-1,TRBJ2-3,CATSDFPQRQYF,TGTGCCACCAGTGATTTTCCCCAGAGACAGTATTTT